These 20 T cell receptor beta chains were all obtained from the same sample, sequenced in a study of glioma-infiltrating T cells. TCR alpha and beta CDR3 regions were amplified from RNA using iRepertoire nested multiplex PCR. One entry per CDR3 protein, called by TCRdb with MiXCR from the multiplex PCR reads. This table holds fewer than 250,000 distinct CDR3 sequences, approximately 30% found once. Sequenced sample: glioma tissue, nonneoplastic brain tissue, or PBMCs (not recorded which). The receptors derive from a human donor with low-grade glioma or glioblastoma, undergoing nonglioma brain surgery, or in good health (not recorded which).

On this clonotype itself: A much larger clone differs by one base, so this may be a read error. The CDR3 DNA reads as TGCAGTGCTAGAGCCACGGGGGGCTGCGAGCAGTACTTC. Protein product: CSARATGGCEQYF. The genes are TRBV20-1 and TRBJ2-7, with a weak D call TRBD2 (7 bases). The V end lost 1 base, the J end lost 6 bases, and 13 bases lay between the germline ends. Germline assignment: CDR1 DFQATT and CDR2 SNEGSKA (reference sequence). This CDR3 is built from 13 residues.

This clonotype was observed a handful of times. This chain links TRBV4-3 with TRBJ2-7; D may be TRBD1 or TRBD2 (5 bases each). This CDR3 has 18 residues. The germline gives CDR1 LGHNA, CDR2 YSLEER. Trimming removed 0 bases from V and 4 bases from J, with 22 bases in between. CDR3 DNA: TGCGCCAGCAGCCAAGATAAAGGATGGCAGGGAGAATATTACGAGCAGTACTTC. This sequence encodes CASSQDKGWQGEYYEQYF.

As concerns this clonotype: Compared with germline, one end of the junction differs, possibly owing to a read error. The chain joins TRBV10-2 to TRBJ2-1, with 11 bases identical to TRBD1. This CDR3 region has 15 residues. In germline, CDR1 is WSHSY, CDR2 SAAADI. The CDR3, as DNA: TGTGCCACCAGACCGGGACAGGGGGACTCCTACGAGCAGTTCTTC. Amino acid sequence: CATRPGQGDSYEQFF.

This clonotype was counted at least ten times. The chain recombines TRBV4-3 with TRBJ2-5; perhaps TRBD1 as D (6 bases). Trimming left V 1 base short and J 3 bases short, with 9 bases between. Germline CDR1 LGHNA, CDR2 YSLEER. This CDR3 has 14 residues. This chain's CDR3 is CASSQVYREETQYF. The CDR3 region has the DNA TGCGCCAGCAGCCAAGTCTACAGGGAAGAGACCCAGTACTTC.

The chain carries TRBV3-1 and TRBJ2-2; unclear D gene. This CDR3 region has 14 residues. Trimming cost V 7 bases and J 5 bases, with 14 bases left between them. Germline V gives CDR1 LGHDT, CDR2 YNNKEL (reference sequence). Written as DNA, the CDR3 is TGTGCCAGCACCCCTCTGGCGGCGACCGGGGAGCTGTTTTTT. It is translated as CASTPLAATGELFF.

This clonotype has at least ten counts. This rearrangement joins TRBV4-3 to TRBJ1-1; 7 bases align to TRBD1. Trimming removed 3 bases from V and 9 bases from J; junction bases left unmatched: 10. Germline assignment: CDR1 LGHNA and CDR2 YSLEER. CDR3 length equals 14 residues. CDR3 loop: CASSQDPTGSQAFF. In nucleotides, the CDR3 is TGCGCCAGCAGCCAGGACCCGACAGGGAGTCAAGCTTTCTTT.

The rearrangement links TRBV2 to TRBJ2-5; perhaps TRBD1 as D (6 bases). Trimming removed 9 bases at V and 4 bases at J, with 33 bases between. The germline CDR1 and CDR2 sequences are SNHLY and FYNNEI. The CDR3 loop spans 19 amino acids. CDR3 sequence reads: CASLGPGVTGRDEPETQYF. The DNA for the CDR3 is TGTGCCAGTTTGGGTCCAGGGGTTACTGGACGGGATGAGCCAGAGACCCAGTACTTC.

This clonotype came up once. This chain links TRBV12-3 or TRBV12-4 with TRBJ2-1; D perhaps matches TRBD1 (6 bases). The CDR3 consists of 13 residues. V lost 7 bases, J lost 0 bases, and 7 bases lay in between. The CDR3 coding sequence is TGTGCCAGCACCAGGGGCTCCTACAATGAGCAGTTCTTC. Translated, it gives CASTRGSYNEQFF.

The sample holds a few counts of this clonotype. The J gene is TRBJ1-1, the V gene TRBV6-1, with a weak D call TRBD1 (6 bases). Trimming took 2 bases from V and 6 from J, leaving 22 bases between them. The germline V gene encodes CDR1 MNHNS and CDR2 SASEGT. The CDR3 consists of 17 residues. The CDR3 sequence is CASSETAGAGIVAEAFF. CDR3 nucleotide sequence: TGTGCCAGCAGTGAAACGGCAGGGGCAGGCATCGTCGCTGAAGCTTTCTTT.

This clonotype was seen at least ten times. The chain joins TRBV7-2 to TRBJ2-3; D is possibly TRBD2 (5 bases). This CDR3 comprises 14 residues. V gave up 1 base and J gave up 5 bases, with 10 bases separating them. Germline loops: CDR1 SGHTA, CDR2 FQGNSA. The DNA for the CDR3 is TGTGCCAGCAGCTTAGTGGGAGTGGAAGATACGCAGTATTTT. Translated: CASSLVGVEDTQYF.

This clonotype appeared many times. The chain carries TRBV25-1 and TRBJ2-3, with 11 bases fitting TRBD2. Germline trimming cut 5 bases from V and 2 bases from J; bases unmatched to any gene: 6. Germline-derived CDR1 and CDR2 are MGHDK and SYGVNS. The CDR3 extends over 16 amino acids. The DNA of the CDR3 is TGTGCCAGCAGTCTTCCGACTAGCGGGGCCACAGATACGCAGTATTTT. Translated, it gives CASSLPTSGATDTQYF.

This clonotype was recorded at least ten times. V is TRBV20-1 and J is TRBJ2-1, with 13 bases that match TRBD2. Per germline, CDR1 DFQATT and CDR2 SNEGSKA (reference sequence). V lost 5 bases to trimming and J lost 6 bases; unmatched junction nucleotides: 4. This CDR3 spans 14 amino acids. CDR3 sequence reads: CSASGTSGTNEQFF. The CDR3 nucleotides are TGCAGTGCTTCCGGGACTAGCGGGACCAATGAGCAGTTCTTC.

This clonotype was detected a few times. This may be a read error, as it is one base from a much larger clone. The J gene is TRBJ1-1, the V gene TRBV10-3; 7 nucleotides align to TRBD1. This CDR3 spans 11 amino acids. Germline-derived CDR1 and CDR2 are ENHRY and SYGVKD. In nucleotides, the CDR3 is TGTGCCATCAGCCAGGGGGACCAAGCTTCCTTT. This encodes CAISQGDQASF.

This clonotype was seen a handful of times. V gene TRBV30 combines with J gene TRBJ2-3; tentatively, D is TRBD2 (6 bases). The CDR3 consists of 13 residues. CDR1 is GTSNPN and CDR2 is SVGIG in the germline V gene (reference sequence). V lost 5 bases, J lost 6 bases, and 15 bases lay in between. In nucleotides, the CDR3 is TGTGCCTGGTCTGGAGGGAGAGAGGATACGCAGTATTTT. It encodes CAWSGGREDTQYF.

Concerning this clonotype itself: With a much larger clone just one base away, this may be a read error. Here the CDR3 omits its conserved ending phenylalanine or tryptophan, so a read error is the likely source. This chain joins TRBV18 and TRBJ2-1; the D gene could be TRBD1 or TRBD2 (5 bases each). Trimming removed 3 bases at V and 3 bases at J, with 15 bases between. Germline assignment: CDR1 KGHSH and CDR2 LQKENI. CDR3 length: 16 residues. The CDR3 sequence: CASSPLRGGRYNEQFL. The CDR3 bases are TGTGCCAGCTCACCCCTTCGGGGCGGGCGCTACAATGAGCAGTTCCTC.

A single count supports this clonotype. In nucleotides, the CDR3 is TGTGCCAGCAGTGTGGACAGTCACAATGAGCAGTACTTC. Encoded protein: CASSVDSHNEQYF. The chain employs TRBV27 and TRBJ2-7, with D possibly being TRBD1 (6 bases). Germline V gives CDR1 MNHEY, CDR2 SMNVEV (reference sequence). This CDR3 is built from 13 residues. Trimming pared 5 bases from V and 7 bases from J, leaving 15 bases between.

The CDR3 loop reads CASSYSKTGGFGYTF. Written as DNA, the CDR3 is TGTGCCAGCAGTTACTCTAAGACGGGAGGTTTTGGCTACACCTTC. The chain is built from TRBV6-2 or TRBV6-3 and TRBJ1-2, with D unresolved. The ends were cut back, 0 bases at V and 7 bases at J, with 15 bases in the middle. The germline CDR1 and CDR2 sequences are MNHEY and SVGEGT. The CDR3 covers 15 residues.

This clonotype was observed at least ten times. The chain joins TRBV7-2 to TRBJ2-3; D assignment may be TRBD1 or TRBD2 (5 bases each). V was clipped by 4 bases and J by 5 bases, with 28 bases between them. Germline V gene sequence: CDR1 SGHTA, CDR2 FQGNSA. The CDR3 contains 19 residues. CDR3 nucleotide sequence: TGTGCCAGCAGCTATCTCCCGCTGAACAGAGCGGCCAGGGAAGATACGCAGTATTTT. This codes for CASSYLPLNRAAREDTQYF. Together with reference TRBV7-2 and TRBJ2-3, the CDR3 gives the full variable domain: GAGVSQSPSNKVTEKGKDVELRCDPISGHTALYWYRQSLGQGLEFLIYFQGNSAPDKSGLPSDRFSAERTGGSVSTLTIQRTQQEDSAVYLCASSYLPLNRAAREDTQYFGPGTRLTVL.

This clonotype has only a few counts. This may be a read error, as it is one base from a much larger clone. V is TRBV6-1 and J is TRBJ2-7; 10 nucleotides line up with TRBD2. CDR1 and CDR2 (germline): MNHNS, SASEGT. CDR3 length: 15 residues. V lost 5 bases to trimming and J lost 7 bases; unmatched junction nucleotides: 11. The CDR3 here is CASSFGLAAEREQYF. As DNA, the CDR3 is TGTGCCAGCAGTTTTGGACTAGCGGCAGAACGTGAGCAGTACTTC.

This clonotype was found a few times. This chain joins TRBV14 and TRBJ2-3; D gene uncertain. CDR3 size: 15 residues. Germline CDR1 reads SGHDN; CDR2 reads FVKESK. V was shortened by 0 bases and J by 7 bases, with 14 bases between the two germline ends. The CDR3 bases are TGTGCCAGCAGCCAAGAAACCAGCGCTGCGTATACGCAGTATTTT. It codes for CASSQETSAAYTQYF.